The 8 T cell receptor beta chains in this list originate from one sample, sequenced in a study of T cell responses to AZD1222 COVID-19 vaccine. TCRdb's copy holds only in-frame clones and misses some; the assay was immunoSEQ multiplex PCR. The sample has some 150,000 clones, 88% seen once. Source: peripheral blood, taken on day 0 of MenACWY control vaccination. These receptors originate from an adult in good health.

The J gene is TRBJ2-7, the V gene TRBV9, with 7 bases matching TRBD2. Germline-derived CDR1 and CDR2 are SGDLS and YYNGEE. The V and J ends lost 0 bases and 7 bases, in that order; junction bases with no gene match: 1. This CDR3 is 12 amino acids long. Here the CDR3 DNA reads TGTGCCAGCAGCGTAGAAGCGGGGGAGCAGTACTTC. Protein: CASSVEAGEQYF.

The chain couples TRBV28 to TRBJ2-1; 11 nucleotides agree with TRBD2. V trimming: 6 bases; J trimming: 5 bases; junction bases outside the gene matches: 9. Germline values: CDR1 MDHEN, CDR2 SYDVKM. The CDR3 spans 16 residues. CDR3 loop: CASSHRLAGIHNEQFF. The CDR3 DNA reads as TGTGCCAGCAGCCATAGACTAGCGGGAATCCACAATGAGCAGTTCTTC.

The chain combines TRBV28 with TRBJ1-3; 9 positions agree with TRBD1. Germline loops: CDR1 MDHEN, CDR2 SYDVKM. The junction had 4 bases not matched to a gene; V was cut back by 10 bases and J by 3 bases. This CDR3 contains 13 residues. The CDR3 region is CATNRGLGNTIYF. In DNA, the CDR3 is TGTGCCACCAACAGGGGGCTTGGAAACACCATATATTTT. The whole variable domain, filled in from reference TRBV28 and TRBJ1-3, reads DVKVTQSSRYLVKRTGEKVFLECVQDMDHENMFWYRQDPGLGLRLIYFSYDVKMKEKGDIPEGYSVSREKKERFSLILESASTNQTSMYLCATNRGLGNTIYFGEGSWLTVV.

The rearrangement uses TRBV5-4 and TRBJ2-6, with TRBD1 matching over 7 bases. The germline V gene encodes CDR1 SGHNT and CDR2 YYREEE (reference sequence). CDR3 length equals 17 residues. With V trimmed by 4 bases and J by 0 bases, 7 bases remained unmatched. CDR3 DNA sequence: TGTGCCAGCAGCGGGGGACAGCACCGCTCTGGGGCCAACGTCCTGACTTTC. It encodes CASSGGQHRSGANVLTF.

The chain uses TRBV12-3 or TRBV12-4 and TRBJ2-7; 9 bases fit TRBD1. After removal of 6 bases from V and 7 bases from J, the junction contained 4 bases not matched to a gene. The CDR3 contains 12 residues. The DNA for the CDR3 is TGTGCCAGCAGGGGGACAGGGAGGGAGCAGTACTTC. Its translation: CASRGTGREQYF.

This chain joins TRBV6-6 and TRBJ1-1, with D possibly being TRBD1 (5 bases). Germline CDR1 MNHNY, CDR2 SVGAGI (reference sequence). The CDR3 is 15 amino acids. The V end lost 7 bases, the J end lost 1 base, and 16 bases lay between the germline ends. CDR3 sequence: CASTNPPGANTEAFF. The CDR3 nucleotides are TGTGCCAGCACAAACCCTCCCGGGGCGAACACTGAAGCTTTCTTT.

The chain employs TRBV4-2 and TRBJ2-7; 14 nucleotides align to TRBD2. CDR3 length: 16 amino acids. Germline V CDR1 and CDR2: LGHNA, YNFKEQ. V was clipped by 0 bases and J by 3 bases; unmatched bases: 1. The CDR3 reads CASSQDGTSGSYEQYF. The DNA of the CDR3 is TGTGCCAGCAGCCAAGACGGGACTAGCGGGAGCTACGAGCAGTACTTC.

The genes are TRBV5-1 and TRBJ2-7, with D unclear. The CDR3 is 15 amino acids. Germline CDR1 and CDR2: SGHRS and YFSETQ. The V and J ends lost 0 bases and 7 bases respectively, with 17 bases between them. The CDR3 sequence: CASSLESGRFGEQYF. The CDR3 nucleotides are TGCGCCAGCAGCTTGGAGTCAGGTCGATTCGGGGAGCAGTACTTC.